The TCR beta chain under discussion was sequenced for a study of T cells in Graves' hyperthyroidism and ophthalmopathy. Study-wide points: The model forecast ophthalmopathy, anticipating it by a median approximately 6.2 months before onset.

This clonotype was recorded many times. The target antigen is unknown. The CDR3 regions of TCR beta were amplified from RNA transcripts. The HTBI set primed first-round TCR CDR3 RT-PCR. TCRdb itself ran the multiplex PCR reads through MiXCR, one entry per CDR3 protein. The sample contains hundreds of thousands of distinct CDR3 sequences, around 14% of which appear only once. Patients having uncontrolled infection, another autoimmune disease, pregnancy or lactation were not included. Blood dates from first hyperthyroidism diagnosis, before any ophthalmopathy symptoms. The receptor was derived from a woman younger than 35 with Graves' hyperthyroidism that later progressed to Graves' ophthalmopathy. The sample comprised blood.

CDR3 amino acids: CSATDRGGNTEAFF. The CDR3 DNA is TGCAGTGCTACAGACAGGGGAGGAAACACTGAAGCTTTCTTT. The J gene is TRBJ1-1, the V gene TRBV20-1, with 8 bases that match TRBD1. CDR1 is DFQATT and CDR2 is SNEGSKA in the germline V gene (reference sequence). This CDR3 region has 14 residues. V lost 4 bases to trimming and J lost 2 bases; unmatched junction nucleotides: 6.